This TCR beta chain was captured by sequencing in a study of blood T cell repertoires in COVID-19. Study as a whole: Acute and convalescent COVID-19 specimens originated in the United States, Italy and Spain. The cDNA or gDNA used as material had been derived from T cells, B-cell-depleted T cells, or PBMCs.

Original handling: Using reference gene primer amplification, nucleated cell counts were estimated. Using immunoSEQ multiplex PCR, the repertoire was profiled, and TCRdb retains in-frame clones only, with some absent. Clone size and V and J calls were adopted from that table, with D and trimming inferred from the DNA. The sample records some 270,000 clones, around 85% being singletons. V lost 3 bases and J 0 bases, leaving 3 bases between the germline ends. The CDR3 consists of 12 residues. Germline CDR1 is SGHNT and CDR2 is YYREEE (reference sequence). The receptor comes from a human donor with COVID-19, enrolled during active disease. The donor label of this sample is uncertain. This chain connects TRBV5-4 to TRBJ1-1; D ambiguous. The source material was peripheral blood. CDR3 protein: CASSSMNTEAFF. The CDR3 DNA sequence: TGTGCCAGCAGCTCCATGAACACTGAAGCTTTCTTT.